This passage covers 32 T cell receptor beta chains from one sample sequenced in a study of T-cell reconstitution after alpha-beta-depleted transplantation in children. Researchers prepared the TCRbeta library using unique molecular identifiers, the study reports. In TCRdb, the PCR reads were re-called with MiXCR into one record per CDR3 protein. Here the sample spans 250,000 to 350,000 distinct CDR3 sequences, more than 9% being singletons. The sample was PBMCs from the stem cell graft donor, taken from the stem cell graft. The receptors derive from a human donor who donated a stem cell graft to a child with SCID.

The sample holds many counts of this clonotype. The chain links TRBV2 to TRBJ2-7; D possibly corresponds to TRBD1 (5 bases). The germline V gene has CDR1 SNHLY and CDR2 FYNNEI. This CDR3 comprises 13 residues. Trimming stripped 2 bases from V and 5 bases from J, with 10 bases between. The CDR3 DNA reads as TGTGCCAGCAGTGAACAGGGTTTAAACGAGCAGTACTTC. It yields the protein CASSEQGLNEQYF.

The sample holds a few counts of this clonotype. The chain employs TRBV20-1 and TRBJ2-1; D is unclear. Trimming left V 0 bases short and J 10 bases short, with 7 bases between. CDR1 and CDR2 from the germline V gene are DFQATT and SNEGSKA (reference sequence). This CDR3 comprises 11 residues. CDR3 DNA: TGCAGTGCTAGAGATAGATTCGAGCAGTTCTTC. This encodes CSARDRFEQFF.

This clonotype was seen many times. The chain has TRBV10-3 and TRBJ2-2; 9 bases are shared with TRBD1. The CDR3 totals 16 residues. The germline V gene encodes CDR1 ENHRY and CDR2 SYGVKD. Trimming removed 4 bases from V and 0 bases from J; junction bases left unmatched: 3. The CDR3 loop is CAISVGTGTNTGELFF. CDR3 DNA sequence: TGTGCCATCAGTGTAGGGACAGGGACGAACACCGGGGAGCTGTTTTTT.

The CDR3 bases are TGTGCCAGCAGGGACGGGGAAAACATTCAGTACTTC. This codes for CASRDGENIQYF. The V call is TRBV7-9, the J call TRBJ2-4, with a possible D match to TRBD2 (5 bases). V lost 6 bases to trimming and J lost 5 bases, with 8 bases between them. CDR1 is SEHNR, CDR2 FQNEAQ, per germline (reference sequence). CDR3 size: 12 residues. Filled out from reference TRBV7-9 and TRBJ2-4, the complete variable domain reads DTGVSQNPRHKITKRGQNVTFRCDPISEHNRLYWYRQTLGQGPEFLTYFQNEAQLEKSRLLSDRFSAERPKGSFSTLEIQRTEQGDSAMYLCASRDGENIQYFGAGTRLSVL.

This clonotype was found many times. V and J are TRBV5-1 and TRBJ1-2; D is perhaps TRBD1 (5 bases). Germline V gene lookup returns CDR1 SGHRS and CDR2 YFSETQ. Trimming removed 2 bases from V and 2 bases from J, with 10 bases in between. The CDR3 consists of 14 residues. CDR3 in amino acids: CASSLMTENYGYTF. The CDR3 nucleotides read TGCGCCAGCAGCTTAATGACAGAGAACTATGGCTACACCTTC.

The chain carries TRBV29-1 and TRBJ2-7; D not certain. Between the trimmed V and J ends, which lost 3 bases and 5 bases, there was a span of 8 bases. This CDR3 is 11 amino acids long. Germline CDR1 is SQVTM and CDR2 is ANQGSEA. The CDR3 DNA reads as TGCAGCGTTGATAAGGGCCACGAGCAGTACTTC. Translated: CSVDKGHEQYF.

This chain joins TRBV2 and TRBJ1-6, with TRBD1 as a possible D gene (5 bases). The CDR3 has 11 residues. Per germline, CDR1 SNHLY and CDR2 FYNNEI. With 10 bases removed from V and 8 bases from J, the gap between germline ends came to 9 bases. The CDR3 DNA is TGTGCCACGGCGGGGGATTCACCCCTCCACTTT. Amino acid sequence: CATAGDSPLHF.

The CDR3 sequence: CASAGDVLAGSEQYF. For the CDR3, the DNA is TGTGCCAGCGCGGGGGATGTACTAGCGGGGAGCGAGCAGTACTTC. The chain combines TRBV3-1 with TRBJ2-7, with 10 bases matching TRBD2. The trim removed 8 bases at V and 6 bases at J, leaving 13 bases unmatched. The CDR3 covers 15 residues. Germline lookup yields CDR1 LGHDT and CDR2 YNNKEL (reference sequence).

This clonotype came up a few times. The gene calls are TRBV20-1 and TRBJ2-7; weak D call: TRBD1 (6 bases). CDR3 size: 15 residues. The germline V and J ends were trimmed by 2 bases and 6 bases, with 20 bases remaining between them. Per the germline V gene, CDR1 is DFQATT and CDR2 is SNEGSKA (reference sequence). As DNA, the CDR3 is TGCAGTGCTAGAAAGATTACAGGGTTGGCGGGCGAGCAGTACTTC. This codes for CSARKITGLAGEQYF.

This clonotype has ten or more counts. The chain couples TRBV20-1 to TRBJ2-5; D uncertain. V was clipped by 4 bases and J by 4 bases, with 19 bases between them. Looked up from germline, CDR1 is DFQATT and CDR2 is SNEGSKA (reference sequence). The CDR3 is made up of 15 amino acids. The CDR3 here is CSAIRFRTYGETQYF. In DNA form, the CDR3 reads TGCAGTGCTATCCGTTTTCGGACCTACGGAGAGACCCAGTACTTC.

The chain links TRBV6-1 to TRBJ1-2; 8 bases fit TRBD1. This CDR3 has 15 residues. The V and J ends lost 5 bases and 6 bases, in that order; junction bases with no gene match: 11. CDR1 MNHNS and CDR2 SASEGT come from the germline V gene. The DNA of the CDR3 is TGTGCCAGCAGTCCCGCGACGTCAGGGGGCGATGGCTACACCTTC. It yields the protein CASSPATSGGDGYTF.

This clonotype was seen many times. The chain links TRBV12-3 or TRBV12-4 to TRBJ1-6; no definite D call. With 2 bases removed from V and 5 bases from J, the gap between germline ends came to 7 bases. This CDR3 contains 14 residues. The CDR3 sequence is CASSLSSNNSPLHF. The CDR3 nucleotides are TGTGCCAGCAGTTTAAGCAGCAATAATTCACCCCTCCACTTT.

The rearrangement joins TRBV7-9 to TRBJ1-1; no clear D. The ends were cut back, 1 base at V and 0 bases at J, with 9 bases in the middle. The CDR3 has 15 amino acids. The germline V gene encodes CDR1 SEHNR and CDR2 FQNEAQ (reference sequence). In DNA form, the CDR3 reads TGTGCCAGCAGCTTAGAGGCGGCTATGAACACTGAAGCTTTCTTT. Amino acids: CASSLEAAMNTEAFF.

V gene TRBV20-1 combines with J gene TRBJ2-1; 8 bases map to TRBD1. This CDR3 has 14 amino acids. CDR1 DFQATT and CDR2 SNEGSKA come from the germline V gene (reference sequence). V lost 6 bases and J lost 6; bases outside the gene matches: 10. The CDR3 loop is CSARQGIGFNEQFF. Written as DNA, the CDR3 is TGCAGTGCAAGACAGGGGATCGGTTTCAATGAGCAGTTCTTC.

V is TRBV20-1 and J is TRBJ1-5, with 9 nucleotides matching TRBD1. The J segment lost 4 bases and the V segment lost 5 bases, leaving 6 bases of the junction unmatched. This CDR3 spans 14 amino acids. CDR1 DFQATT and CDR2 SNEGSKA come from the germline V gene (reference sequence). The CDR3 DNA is TGCAGTGCTCCCCTCGGGACAGGGAATCAGCCCCAGCATTTT. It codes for CSAPLGTGNQPQHF.

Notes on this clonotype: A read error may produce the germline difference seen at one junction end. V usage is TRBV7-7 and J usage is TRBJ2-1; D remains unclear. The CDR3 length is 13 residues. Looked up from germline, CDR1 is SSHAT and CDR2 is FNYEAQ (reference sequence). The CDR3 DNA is TGTGCTAGCAGCCCACAAGTAAACAATGAGCAGTTCTTC. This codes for CASSPQVNNEQFF.

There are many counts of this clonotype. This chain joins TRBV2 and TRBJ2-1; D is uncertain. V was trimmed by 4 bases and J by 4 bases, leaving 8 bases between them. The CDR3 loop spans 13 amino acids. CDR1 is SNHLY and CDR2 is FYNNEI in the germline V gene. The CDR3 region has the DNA TGTGCCAGCAGTGTAGAACAGTACAATGAGCAGTTCTTC. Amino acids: CASSVEQYNEQFF. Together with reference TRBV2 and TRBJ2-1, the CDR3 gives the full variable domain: EPEVTQTPSHQVTQMGQEVILRCVPISNHLYFYWYRQILGQKVEFLVSFYNNEISEKSEIFDDQFSVERPDGSNFTLKIRSTKLEDSAMYFCASSVEQYNEQFFGPGTRLTVL.

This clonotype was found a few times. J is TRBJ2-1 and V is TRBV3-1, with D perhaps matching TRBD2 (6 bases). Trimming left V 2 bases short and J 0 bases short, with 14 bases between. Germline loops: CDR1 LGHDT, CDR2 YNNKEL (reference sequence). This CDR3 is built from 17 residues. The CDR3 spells CASSQQKGGVSYNEQFF. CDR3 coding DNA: TGTGCCAGCAGCCAACAAAAGGGCGGGGTCTCCTACAATGAGCAGTTCTTC.

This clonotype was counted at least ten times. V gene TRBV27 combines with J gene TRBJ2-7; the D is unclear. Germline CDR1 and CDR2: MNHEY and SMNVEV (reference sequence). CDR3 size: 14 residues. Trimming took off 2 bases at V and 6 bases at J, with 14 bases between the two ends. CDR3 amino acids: CASSLGPQTTEQYF. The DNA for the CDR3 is TGTGCCAGCAGTTTAGGTCCGCAGACAACCGAGCAGTACTTC.

The DNA for the CDR3 is TGTGCCAGCAGTTGGACAGGGGGAATTCAGCCCCAGCATTTT. Translation: CASSWTGGIQPQHF. The chain combines TRBV6-5 with TRBJ1-5; 10 bases are shared with TRBD1. Per germline, CDR1 MNHEY and CDR2 SVGAGI. Losses at the gene ends were 4 bases for V and 6 bases for J; bases not matched to a gene: 3. The CDR3 is 14 amino acids.

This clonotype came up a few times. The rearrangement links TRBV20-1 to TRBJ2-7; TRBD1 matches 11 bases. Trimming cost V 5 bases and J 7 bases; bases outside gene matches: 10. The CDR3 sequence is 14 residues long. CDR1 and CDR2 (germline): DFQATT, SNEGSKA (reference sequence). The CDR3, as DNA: TGCAGTGCTGATGGACAGGGGGCCGAGGGAGAGCAGTACTTC. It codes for CSADGQGAEGEQYF.

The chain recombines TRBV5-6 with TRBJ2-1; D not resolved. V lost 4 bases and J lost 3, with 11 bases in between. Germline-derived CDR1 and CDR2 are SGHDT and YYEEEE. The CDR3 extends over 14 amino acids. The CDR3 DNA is TGTGCCAGCAGCGCCGGGCGTCTCTACAATGAGCAGTTCTTC. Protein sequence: CASSAGRLYNEQFF.

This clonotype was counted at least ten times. The CDR3 here is CASSQDLRTRVETQYF. The CDR3 DNA sequence: TGTGCCAGCAGCCAAGATTTGAGGACTAGAGTAGAGACCCAGTACTTC. The gene calls are TRBV4-2 and TRBJ2-5; 7 bases are shared with TRBD2. The germline V gene encodes CDR1 LGHNA and CDR2 YNFKEQ. The CDR3 covers 16 residues. The V and J ends lost 0 bases and 4 bases, in that order; junction bases with no gene match: 8.

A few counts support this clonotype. The CDR3 DNA reads as TGTGCCAGCTACGATATGGTGGCAGGGAACACAGATACGCAGTATTTT. This codes for CASYDMVAGNTDTQYF. The chain is built from TRBV7-8 and TRBJ2-3, with a weak D call TRBD1 (5 bases). This CDR3 contains 16 residues. Deletions cut 8 bases from V and 2 bases from J, with 20 bases between. Germline CDR1 SGHVS, CDR2 FQNEAQ.

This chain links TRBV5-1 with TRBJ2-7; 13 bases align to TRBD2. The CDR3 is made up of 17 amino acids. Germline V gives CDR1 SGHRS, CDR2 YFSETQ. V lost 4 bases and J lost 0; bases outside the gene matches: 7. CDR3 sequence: CASSPGLAGVSSYEQYF. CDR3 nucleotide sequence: TGCGCCAGCAGCCCAGGACTAGCGGGGGTTTCCTCCTACGAGCAGTACTTC.

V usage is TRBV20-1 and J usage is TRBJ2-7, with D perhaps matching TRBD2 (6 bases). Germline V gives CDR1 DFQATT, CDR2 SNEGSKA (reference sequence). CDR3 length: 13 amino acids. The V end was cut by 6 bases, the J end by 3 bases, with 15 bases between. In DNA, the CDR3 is TGCAGTGCAGGGGACTCCCGAAGCTACGAGCAGTACTTC. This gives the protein CSAGDSRSYEQYF.

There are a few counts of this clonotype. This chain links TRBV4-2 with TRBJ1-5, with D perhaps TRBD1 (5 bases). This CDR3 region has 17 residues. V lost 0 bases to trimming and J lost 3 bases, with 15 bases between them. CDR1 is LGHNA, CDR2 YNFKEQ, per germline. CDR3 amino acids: CASSQDRPGSNNQPQHF. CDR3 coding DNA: TGTGCCAGCAGCCAAGATCGCCCAGGGTCGAACAATCAGCCCCAGCATTTT.

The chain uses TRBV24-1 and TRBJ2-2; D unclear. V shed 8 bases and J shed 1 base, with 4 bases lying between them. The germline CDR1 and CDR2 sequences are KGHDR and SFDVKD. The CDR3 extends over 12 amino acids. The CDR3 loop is CATTGNTGELFF. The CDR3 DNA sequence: TGTGCCACCACAGGGAACACCGGGGAGCTGTTTTTT.

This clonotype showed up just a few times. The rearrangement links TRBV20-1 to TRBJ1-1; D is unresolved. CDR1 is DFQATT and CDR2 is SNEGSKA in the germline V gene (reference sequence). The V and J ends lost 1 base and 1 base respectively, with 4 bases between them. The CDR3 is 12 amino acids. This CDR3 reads CSARAGNTEAFF. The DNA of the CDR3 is TGCAGTGCTAGAGCTGGGAACACTGAAGCTTTCTTT.

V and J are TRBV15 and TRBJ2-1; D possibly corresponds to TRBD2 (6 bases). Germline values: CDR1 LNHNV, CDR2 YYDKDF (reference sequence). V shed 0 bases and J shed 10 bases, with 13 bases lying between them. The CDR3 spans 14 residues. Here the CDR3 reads CATSREAGRGEQFF. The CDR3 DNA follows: TGTGCCACCAGCAGAGAGGCAGGGCGGGGAGAGCAGTTCTTC.

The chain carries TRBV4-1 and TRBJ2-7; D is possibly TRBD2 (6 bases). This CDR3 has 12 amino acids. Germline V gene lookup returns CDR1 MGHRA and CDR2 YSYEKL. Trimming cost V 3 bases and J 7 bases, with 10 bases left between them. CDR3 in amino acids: CASSHRSGEQYF. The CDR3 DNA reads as TGCGCCAGCAGCCACAGAAGCGGGGAGCAGTACTTC.

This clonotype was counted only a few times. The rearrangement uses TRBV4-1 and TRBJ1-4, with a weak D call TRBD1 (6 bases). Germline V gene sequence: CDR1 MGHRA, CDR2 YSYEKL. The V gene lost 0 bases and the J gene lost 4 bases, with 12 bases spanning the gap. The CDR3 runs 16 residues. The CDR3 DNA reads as TGCGCCAGCAGCCAAGAAGATGGACAGTTTAATGAAAAACTGTTTTTT. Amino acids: CASSQEDGQFNEKLFF.